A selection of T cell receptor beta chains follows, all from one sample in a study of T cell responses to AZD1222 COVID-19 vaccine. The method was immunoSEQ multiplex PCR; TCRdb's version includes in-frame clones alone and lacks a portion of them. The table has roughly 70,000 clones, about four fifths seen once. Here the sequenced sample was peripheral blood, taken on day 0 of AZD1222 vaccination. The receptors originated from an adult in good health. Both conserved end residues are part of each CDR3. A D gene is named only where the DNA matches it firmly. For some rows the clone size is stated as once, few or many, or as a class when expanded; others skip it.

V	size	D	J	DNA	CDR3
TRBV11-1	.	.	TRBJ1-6	TGTGCCAGCAGCTTAGCGCGGGCCAATTCACCCCTCCACTTT	CASSLARANSPLHF
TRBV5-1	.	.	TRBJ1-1	TGCGCCACAAAAACCAGACAGGTGAACACTGAAGCTTTCTTT	CATKTRQVNTEAFF
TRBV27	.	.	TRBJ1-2	TGTGCCAGCAGTAGGGGTGTTCGGTATGGCTACACCTTC	CASSRGVRYGYTF
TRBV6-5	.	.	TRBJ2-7	TGTGCCAGCACCCCGCCGCAGGGGAGCTCCTACGAGCAGTACTTC	CASTPPQGSSYEQYF
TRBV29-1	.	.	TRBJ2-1	TGCAGCGTTGAAAACCCGCCAGGGTCTGGGGTATACAATGAGCAGTTCTTC	CSVENPPGSGVYNEQFF
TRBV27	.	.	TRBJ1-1	TGTGCCAGCAGAAAGGGGGTTGAAGCTTTCTTT	CASRKGVEAFF
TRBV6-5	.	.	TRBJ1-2	TGTGCCAGCAGTTCCCTGCATAACTATGGCTACACCTTC	CASSSLHNYGYTF
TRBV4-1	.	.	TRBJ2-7	TGCGCCAGCAGCCAAGAAGCTGGGCAGGGCAGTTACGAGCAGTACTTC	CASSQEAGQGSYEQYF
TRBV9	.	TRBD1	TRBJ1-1	TGTGCCAGCAGCTCCGGACAGGGGGTCACTGAAGCTTTCTTT	CASSSGQGVTEAFF
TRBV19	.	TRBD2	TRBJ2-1	TGTGCCAGTAGTATCACTAGCGGTTGGGGCGATGAGCAGTTCTTC	CASSITSGWGDEQFF
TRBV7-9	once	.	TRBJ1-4	TGTGCCAGCAGCTTAGCGGTCTGGGAGACACGAACTAATGAAAAACTGTTTTTT	CASSLAVWETRTNEKLFF
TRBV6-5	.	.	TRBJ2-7	TGTGCCAGCAGTTACTCGAGTGGGCCCCACGAGCAGTACTTC	CASSYSSGPHEQYF
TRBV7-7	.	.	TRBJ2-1	TGTGCTAGCAGCCTCAGGACAAGTCCTGTTGATGAGCAGTTCTTC	CASSLRTSPVDEQFF
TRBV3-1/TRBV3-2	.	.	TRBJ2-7	TGTGCCAGCAGCCAAGGGGCCCTCTCCTACGAGCAGTACTTC	CASSQGALSYEQYF
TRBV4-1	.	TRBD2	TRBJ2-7	TGCGCCAGCAGCCAAAGGGAGGGAATCGGCTACGAGCAGTACTTC	CASSQREGIGYEQYF
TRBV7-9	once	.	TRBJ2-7	TGTGCCAGCAGCCTCGAGAGGCGACGCGAGCAGTACTTC	CASSLERRREQYF
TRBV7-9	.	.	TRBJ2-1	TGTGCCAGCAGCCTACGGGCTTTCAATGAGCAGTTCTTC	CASSLRAFNEQFF
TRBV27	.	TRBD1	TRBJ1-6	TGTGCCAGCAAAGCCGGGACAGGGAGCAATTCACCCCTCCACTTT	CASKAGTGSNSPLHF
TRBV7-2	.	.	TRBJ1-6	TGTGCCAGCAGCCAAGAGCTGGATTCACCCCTCCACTTT	CASSQELDSPLHF
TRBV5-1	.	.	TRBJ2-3	TGCGCCAGCAAGCAGGAGTACACAGATACGCAGTATTTT	CASKQEYTDTQYF
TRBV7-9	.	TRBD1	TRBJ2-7	TGTGCCAGCAGCTTAGGGGCCGGGACAGACTTCTACGAGCAGTACTTC	CASSLGAGTDFYEQYF
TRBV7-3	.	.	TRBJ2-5	TGTGCCAGCAGCTTAACGGGGATTCAAGAGACCCAGTACTTC	CASSLTGIQETQYF
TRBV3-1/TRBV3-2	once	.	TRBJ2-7	TGTGCCAGCAGCCAAGCGGGGGCCTCCTACGAGCAGTACTTC	CASSQAGASYEQYF